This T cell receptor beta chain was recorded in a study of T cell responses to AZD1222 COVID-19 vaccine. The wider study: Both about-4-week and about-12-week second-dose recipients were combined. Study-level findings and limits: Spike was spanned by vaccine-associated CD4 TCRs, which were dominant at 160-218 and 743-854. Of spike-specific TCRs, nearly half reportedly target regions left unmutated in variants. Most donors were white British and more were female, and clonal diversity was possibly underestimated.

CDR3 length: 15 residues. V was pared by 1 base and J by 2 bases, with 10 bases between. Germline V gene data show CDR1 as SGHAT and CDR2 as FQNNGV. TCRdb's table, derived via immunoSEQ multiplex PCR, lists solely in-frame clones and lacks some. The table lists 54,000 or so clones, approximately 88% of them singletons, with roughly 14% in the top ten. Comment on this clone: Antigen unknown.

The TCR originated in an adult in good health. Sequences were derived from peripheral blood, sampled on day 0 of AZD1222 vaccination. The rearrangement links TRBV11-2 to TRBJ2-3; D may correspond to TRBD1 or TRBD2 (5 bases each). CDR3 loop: CASSLVGVYTDTQYF. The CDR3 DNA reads TGTGCCAGCAGCTTAGTGGGGGTATACACAGATACGCAGTATTTT.